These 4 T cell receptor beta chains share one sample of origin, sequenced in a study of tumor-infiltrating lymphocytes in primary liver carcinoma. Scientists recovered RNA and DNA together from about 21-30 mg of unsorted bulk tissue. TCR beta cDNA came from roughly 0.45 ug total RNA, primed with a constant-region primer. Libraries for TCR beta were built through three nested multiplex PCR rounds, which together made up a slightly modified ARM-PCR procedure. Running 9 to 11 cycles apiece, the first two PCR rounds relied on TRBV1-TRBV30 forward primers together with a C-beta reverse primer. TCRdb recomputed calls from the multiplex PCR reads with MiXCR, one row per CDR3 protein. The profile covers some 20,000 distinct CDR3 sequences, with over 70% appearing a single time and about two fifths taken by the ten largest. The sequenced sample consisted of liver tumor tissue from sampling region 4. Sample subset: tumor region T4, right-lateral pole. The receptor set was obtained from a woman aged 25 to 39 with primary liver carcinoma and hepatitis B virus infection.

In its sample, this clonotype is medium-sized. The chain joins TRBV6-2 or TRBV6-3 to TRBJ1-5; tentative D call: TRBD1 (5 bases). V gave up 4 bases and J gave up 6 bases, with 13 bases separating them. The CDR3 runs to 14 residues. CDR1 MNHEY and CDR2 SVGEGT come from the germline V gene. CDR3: CASSSAAGIQPQHF. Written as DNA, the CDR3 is TGTGCCAGCAGTTCGGCCGCAGGGATTCAGCCCCAGCATTTT.

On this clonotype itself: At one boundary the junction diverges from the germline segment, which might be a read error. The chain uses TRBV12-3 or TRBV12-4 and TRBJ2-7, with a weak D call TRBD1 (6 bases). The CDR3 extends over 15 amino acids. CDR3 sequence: CACIQSGTQGYEKYF. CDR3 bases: TGTGCCTGCATACAATCCGGTACACAGGGTTACGAGAAGTACTTC.

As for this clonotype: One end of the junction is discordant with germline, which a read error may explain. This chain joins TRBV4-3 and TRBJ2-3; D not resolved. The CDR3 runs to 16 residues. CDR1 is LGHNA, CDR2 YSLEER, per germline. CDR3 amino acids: CACSQGFARVRHTQYF. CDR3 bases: TGCGCCTGCAGCCAAGGTTTTGCGAGAGTCAGGCATACGCAGTATTTT.

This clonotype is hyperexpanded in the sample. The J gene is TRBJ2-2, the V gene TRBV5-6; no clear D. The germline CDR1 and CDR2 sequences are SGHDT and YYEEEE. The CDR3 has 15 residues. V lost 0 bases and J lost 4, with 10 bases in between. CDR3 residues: CASSLAPRVTGELFF. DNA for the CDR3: TGTGCCAGCAGCTTGGCACCCAGAGTCACCGGGGAGCTGTTTTTT. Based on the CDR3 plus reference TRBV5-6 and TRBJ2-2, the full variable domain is DAGVTQSPTHLIKTRGQQVTLRCSPKSGHDTVSWYQQALGQGPQFIFQYYEEEERQRGNFPDRFSGHQFPNYSSELNVNALLLGDSALYLCASSLAPRVTGELFFGEGSRLTVL.